This TCR beta chain comes out of a study of blood T cells in healthy people across ages (dated by TCRdb to about 2015). Turning to the overall study: Template switching captured roughly one uniquely barcoded TCR beta cDNA molecule per two T cells in model experiments. Age-related changes in TCR beta repertoire diversity were measured in the study by deep sequencing normalized with unique cDNA molecular identifiers. The donors were split into four age groups: young (average 16 years), middle-aged (39), aged (62) and long-lived (approximately 80). To avoid experimental bias, donors of different ages were spread randomly across the sequencing lanes. Using the same blood draw, the study looked at two additional independent replicas of 1 million unique cDNA reads for two donors, one aged 18 to 29 and the other aged 80 or older. The study at large found these results: A strong correlation was found between observed TCR beta diversity and the percentage of naive T cells measured by flow cytometry. Observed TCR beta diversity per million T cells fell roughly linearly with age, and a significant reduction was already apparent by age about 36. The long-lived group showed more naive CD4+ T cells, fewer expanded clones and increased TCR diversity than the aged group, suggesting age selection. Estimates of total diversity from one million sequenced T cells were regarded as lower bounds and underestimates. Bulk unsorted PBMC profiling prevented conclusive comparison of naive and antigen-experienced compartments. Because donor CMV infection status was unknown, age-related changes in expanded clonotypes were potentially confounded.

The 39 donors, aged about 6 to 100 years, were systemically healthy Caucasian individuals from Russia. Each donor gave about 9.8 milliliters of peripheral blood, drawn into EDTA-treated Vacutainer tubes. Ficoll-Paque density-gradient centrifugation was used to isolate PBMCs, with at least 7 million obtained per sample. Total RNA, at least 5.5 micrograms per sample, was extracted from PBMCs with Trizol reagent. Naive CD45RAhigh/CD27high T cell percentages were measured by flow cytometry on a PBMC aliquot from every donor. Points on this clonotype: The antigen it recognizes is unknown. Base qualities are not provided; no much larger clone lies one nucleotide away.

Receptors were amplified or captured by 5' RACE. Sequencing relied on an Illumina HiSeq 2500. The second PCR ran for roughly 7 to 12 cycles and used a J-beta primer mix along with a sample-barcoded 5' primer. A unique molecular identifier was introduced onto each TCR beta cDNA molecule by a template-switch 5' adaptor carrying 12 random nucleotides. At least 2.5 million CDR3-containing paired-end reads were obtained from each sample. The Mint cDNA synthesis kit, primed by a TRBC-specific oligonucleotide, was used to synthesize first-strand cDNA from all RNA. Following uracil-DNA glycosylase treatment, all cDNA underwent a first 18-cycle PCR with the universal primers M1SS and BC2_uni_R. As for how the authors treated the data: Each sample was normalized by randomly selecting 1 million high-quality reads, each carrying a distinct molecular identifier. Instead of being binned into consensus sequences, reads that shared molecular identifiers were thrown out. MiTCR, set to a Q25 quality threshold and the strictest error-elimination algorithm, was used for CDR3 identification, clonotype clustering and error correction. A nonparametric unseen species model using Euler transformation provided a lower-bound estimate of total TCR beta diversity. TCRdb reran the public reads through fastp at Q25 and MiXCR, keeping productive beta chains. Under each unique CDR3 protein, matching rows form one entry showing the most common genes and DNA. These V and J calls rely on TCRdb rather than the paper's analysis. The sample table shows 2 million or so distinct CDR3 sequences, and just under 50% are seen once. The ten most abundant clones make up approximately 2.1% of the sample.

Trimming takes 3 bases from V and 4 bases from J, and the germline ends sit 17 bases apart. The germline V gene (reference sequence) specifies SEHNR as CDR1 and FQNEAQ as CDR2. Including cysteine and phenylalanine, the CDR3 has 16 amino acids. The kept DNA is CDR3 alone, 48 bases in frame from the first base. The receptor chain draws on TRBV7-9 and TRBJ2-3, with the D gene tentatively TRBD1 or TRBD2, based on 6 matching bases in each. The TCR was taken from a woman aged 40 to 50 in good health. Sequenced material: blood. The DNA sequence is TGTGCCAGCAGCTTGAGGTCGGGGGCCAGGGCAGATACGCAGTATTTT. Translated, it gives CASSLRSGARADTQYF. Extended through the reference TRBV7-9 and TRBJ2-3 proteins, this CDR3 yields the full variable domain: DTGVSQNPRHKITKRGQNVTFRCDPISEHNRLYWYRQTLGQGPEFLTYFQNEAQLEKSRLLSDRFSAERPKGSFSTLEIQRTEQGDSAMYLCASSLRSGARADTQYFGPGTRLTVL.